This T cell receptor beta chain derives from a study of response to subunit inactivated influenza vaccine. TCRdb re-called the RT-PCR reads with MiXCR, one entry per CDR3 protein. The repertoire holds about 300,000 distinct CDR3 sequences, with roughly 20% as singletons. The CDR3 runs to 14 residues. Germline-derived CDR1 and CDR2 are PRHDT and FYEKMQ (reference sequence). The trim removed 4 bases at V and 8 bases at J, leaving 6 bases unmatched. Whole-study results and caveats: Each seasonal influenza vaccination recruits few new T cells, the authors suggested.

This clonotype appeared a few times. Its antigen is unknown. The receptor was derived from a man between 50 and 69 years old who received an inactivated influenza vaccine. The chain employs TRBV13 and TRBJ1-4; TRBD1 matches 8 bases. The sequenced sample was PBMCs from blood, obtained about 20 months after vaccination. The CDR3 is CASSSQGAGEKLFF. The CDR3 DNA is TGTGCCAGCAGCTCCCAGGGGGCGGGAGAAAAACTGTTTTTT.